Below are 5 T cell receptor beta chains sequenced from a single sample in a study of PD-L1 blockade in urothelial cancer. Assay: immunoSEQ multiplex PCR; the TCRdb copy retains only in-frame clones and omits some. The sample has about 100,000 clones; about 85% are singletons. The sequencing used PBMCs, collected around atezolizumab (anti-PD-L1) treatment. Every receptor here comes from a man between 50 and 59 years old with urothelial cancer.

The rearrangement uses TRBV6-6 and TRBJ2-2; 11 nucleotides line up with TRBD2. Germline CDR1 MNHNY, CDR2 SVGAGI (reference sequence). V was clipped by 3 bases and J by 7 bases; unmatched bases: 7. This CDR3 has 16 amino acids. The CDR3 DNA sequence: TGTGCCAGCAGTTATAGCGGGAGGGGTGTCGACGGGGAGCTGTTTTTT. This translates into CASSYSGRGVDGELFF.

V and J are TRBV19 and TRBJ1-5; D perhaps matches TRBD1 (5 bases). The V end lost 7 bases, the J end lost 0 bases, and 16 bases lay between the germline ends. The CDR3 contains 16 residues. Germline V gives CDR1 LNHDA, CDR2 SQIVND (reference sequence). The CDR3 region is CASTGGGRNSNQPQHF. The CDR3 DNA follows: TGTGCCAGTACCGGGGGGGGACGGAATAGCAATCAGCCCCAGCATTTT.

The chain joins TRBV5-6 to TRBJ1-2; D is unclear. CDR3 length: 14 amino acids. Trimming cost V 1 base and J 8 bases, with 15 bases left between them. Germline values: CDR1 SGHDT, CDR2 YYEEEE. DNA for the CDR3: TGTGCCAGCAGCTTGAAAAGACATGTTGGCGGCTACACCTTC. It encodes CASSLKRHVGGYTF.

The chain employs TRBV28 and TRBJ2-4, with D maybe TRBD1 (6 bases). CDR1 and CDR2 from the germline V gene are MDHEN and SYDVKM. There are 15 residues in the CDR3. The V end lost 7 bases, the J end lost 9 bases, and 22 bases lay between the germline ends. This CDR3 reads CASTGTAGTRGIQYF. Here the CDR3 DNA reads TGTGCCAGCACCGGTACTGCTGGGACCAGGGGCATTCAGTACTTC. Full variable domain (missing parts from reference TRBV28 and TRBJ2-4): DVKVTQSSRYLVKRTGEKVFLECVQDMDHENMFWYRQDPGLGLRLIYFSYDVKMKEKGDIPEGYSVSREKKERFSLILESASTNQTSMYLCASTGTAGTRGIQYFGAGTRLSVL.

This clone was seen just once. CDR3 in amino acids: CASSLMSGTYEQYF. CDR3 bases: TGTGCCAGCAGTTTAATGAGCGGAACCTACGAGCAGTACTTC. V is TRBV28 and J is TRBJ2-7; possibly TRBD2 for D (5 bases). Looked up from germline, CDR1 is MDHEN and CDR2 is SYDVKM. The germline V and J ends were trimmed by 2 bases and 2 bases, with 10 bases remaining between them. CDR3 size: 14 residues.